What follows are 13 T cell receptor beta chains derived from one specimen sequenced in a study of blood T cell repertoires in COVID-19. TCRdb's table, derived via immunoSEQ multiplex PCR, lists solely in-frame clones and lacks some. The sample carries about 180,000 clones, 80% to 90% recorded once. Sample: peripheral blood. Receptors were obtained from a man younger than 35 who had recovered from COVID-19.

The V and J genes are TRBV11-2 and TRBJ2-5, with D unclear. Looked up from germline, CDR1 is SGHAT and CDR2 is FQNNGV. Between the trimmed V and J ends, which lost 5 bases and 5 bases, there was a span of 15 bases. CDR3 length equals 14 residues. The CDR3 region has the DNA TGTGCCAGCAGCAACTACGAGGCGTTGGAGACCCAGTACTTC. Its protein product is CASSNYEALETQYF.

On this clone itself: Other DNA sequences of this sample code for an identical CDR3. V and J are TRBV7-2 and TRBJ2-1; 13 nucleotides line up with TRBD2. The CDR3 loop spans 15 amino acids. The V gene's germline CDR1 is SGHTA and CDR2 FQGNSA. V lost 3 bases and J lost 6; bases outside the gene matches: 2. DNA of the CDR3: TGTGCCAGCAGCTTGACTAGCGGGAGGCTCAATGAGCAGTTCTTC. It encodes CASSLTSGRLNEQFF. The variable domain in full, completed from reference TRBV7-2 and TRBJ2-1, reads GAGVSQSPSNKVTEKGKDVELRCDPISGHTALYWYRQSLGQGLEFLIYFQGNSAPDKSGLPSDRFSAERTGGSVSTLTIQRTQQEDSAVYLCASSLTSGRLNEQFFGPGTRLTVL.

The chain joins TRBV10-2 to TRBJ2-7, with 7 nucleotides matching TRBD1. The V gene end was trimmed by 8 bases and the J gene end by 5 bases; junction bases not matched to a gene: 9. Germline V CDR1 and CDR2: WSHSY, SAAADI. This CDR3 contains 13 residues. CDR3: CASSTGPRDEQYF. CDR3 coding DNA: TGCGCCAGCTCGACAGGGCCGCGGGACGAGCAGTACTTC.

The V gene is TRBV28, the J gene TRBJ1-1, with D maybe TRBD1 (6 bases). Trimming cost V 3 bases and J 4 bases, with 15 bases left between them. Germline-derived CDR1 and CDR2 are MDHEN and SYDVKM. The length of the CDR3 is 15 residues. The DNA for the CDR3 is TGTGCCAGCAGTTTGGCGGGGGCGGGGGGCACTGAAGCTTTCTTT. This sequence encodes CASSLAGAGGTEAFF. Drawing the rest from reference TRBV28 and TRBJ1-1, the complete variable domain is DVKVTQSSRYLVKRTGEKVFLECVQDMDHENMFWYRQDPGLGLRLIYFSYDVKMKEKGDIPEGYSVSREKKERFSLILESASTNQTSMYLCASSLAGAGGTEAFFGQGTRLTVV.

Points on this clone: At one of its ends the junction is not consistent with the germline gene, which may arise from a read error. The chain combines TRBV7-7 with TRBJ2-7; TRBD1 might be the D (6 bases). The CDR3 sequence is 15 residues long. Germline CDR1 reads SSHAT; CDR2 reads FNYEAQ (reference sequence). CDR3 protein: CASSPFTGISYEQYF. In DNA, the CDR3 is TGTGCTAGCAGCCCCTTCACAGGGATCTCCTACGAGCAGTACTTC. Filled out from reference TRBV7-7 and TRBJ2-7, the complete variable domain reads GAGVSQSPRYKVTKRGQDVTLRCDPISSHATLYWYQQALGQGPEFLTYFNYEAQPDKSGLPSDRFSAERPEGSISTLTIQRTEQRDSAMYRCASSPFTGISYEQYFGPGTRLTVT.

This chain uses TRBV30 with TRBJ1-6, with no clear D. The length of the CDR3 is 16 residues. Per germline, CDR1 GTSNPN and CDR2 SVGIG (reference sequence). Trimming pared 3 bases from V and 9 bases from J, leaving 21 bases between. CDR3 nucleotide sequence: TGTGCCTGGAGGACCGAATTGAAGGGAGTGAGTTCACCCCTCCACTTT. Translated, it gives CAWRTELKGVSSPLHF.

This sequence joins TRBV5-1 and TRBJ1-5; no clear D. Germline V gives CDR1 SGHRS, CDR2 YFSETQ. V was pared by 1 base and J by 6 bases, with 8 bases between. This CDR3 comprises 13 residues. CDR3 residues: CASSLLAGQPQHF. Written as DNA, the CDR3 is TGCGCCAGCAGCTTGTTGGCGGGTCAGCCCCAGCATTTT. The full variable domain, with the rest looked up from reference TRBV5-1 and TRBJ1-5, is KAGVTQTPRYLIKTRGQQVTLSCSPISGHRSVSWYQQTPGQGLQFLFEYFSETQRNKGNFPGRFSGRQFSNSRSEMNVSTLELGDSALYLCASSLLAGQPQHFGDGTRLSIL.

The rearrangement links TRBV2 to TRBJ2-5, with 7 bases fitting TRBD2. After removal of 7 bases from V and 4 bases from J, the junction contained 3 bases not matched to a gene. CDR1 and CDR2 (germline): SNHLY, FYNNEI. The CDR3 is made up of 12 amino acids. CDR3 protein: CASKGTTETQYF. The CDR3 region has the DNA TGTGCCAGCAAGGGGACTACAGAGACCCAGTACTTC.

This chain connects TRBV7-9 to TRBJ1-2; D remains ambiguous. This CDR3 contains 12 residues. Germline V lookup: CDR1 SEHNR, CDR2 FQNEAQ (reference sequence). The V and J ends lost 10 bases and 4 bases respectively, with 13 bases between them. CDR3: CATDYRSYGYTF. The CDR3 DNA reads as TGTGCCACCGACTATCGGAGCTATGGCTACACCTTC.

The chain recombines TRBV20-1 with TRBJ1-2, with D uncertain. V lost 5 bases, J lost 2 bases, and 6 bases lay in between. CDR3 size: 11 residues. Germline values: CDR1 DFQATT, CDR2 SNEGSKA (reference sequence). CDR3 DNA sequence: TGCAGTGCTTTCGTCAACTATGGCTACACCTTC. This codes for CSAFVNYGYTF.

The genes are TRBV9 and TRBJ2-1; 7 bases align to TRBD2. Germline CDR1 and CDR2: SGDLS and YYNGEE. Trimming took 3 bases from V and 8 from J; bases not matched to a gene: 14. CDR3 length: 16 residues. The CDR3 DNA reads TGTGCCAGCAGCGCCGGAGGACTAGGGCGTCTCCATGAGCAGTTCTTC. It is translated as CASSAGGLGRLHEQFF.

The rearrangement joins TRBV5-1 to TRBJ2-5, with 7 positions matching TRBD1. Germline CDR1 and CDR2: SGHRS and YFSETQ. The CDR3 runs 18 residues. V trimming: 3 bases; J trimming: 5 bases; junction bases outside the gene matches: 19. CDR3 loop: CASSSTPARTGGRETQYF. For the CDR3, the DNA is TGCGCCAGCAGCTCAACCCCCGCCAGGACAGGTGGCCGGGAGACCCAGTACTTC.

The chain is built from TRBV5-1 and TRBJ2-3; 7 bases fit TRBD1. CDR1 is SGHRS, CDR2 YFSETQ, per germline. The ends lost 7 bases at V and 0 bases at J; junction bases unmatched: 5. This CDR3 has 14 residues. In DNA form, the CDR3 reads TGCGCCAGCGGACCGGGACAGAGCACAGATACGCAGTATTTT. It specifies CASGPGQSTDTQYF.